Below, 9 T cell receptor beta chains from the same sample are listed, as sequenced in a study of identical twins. TCRdb reprocessed the 5' RACE reads via MiXCR and lists one record per CDR3 protein. The sample has about 700,000 distinct CDR3 sequences, approximately 6.1% seen once. Input material: naive T cells sorted from blood. These TCRs come from a man between 18 and 29 years old in good health.

This clonotype was counted many times. The chain carries TRBV18 and TRBJ2-1; 14 bases are shared with TRBD2. V was clipped by 3 bases and J by 10 bases; unmatched bases: 5. The CDR3 totals 15 residues. Germline V gene data show CDR1 as KGHSH and CDR2 as LQKENI. The CDR3 loop reads CASSPTSGRAREQFF. As DNA, the CDR3 is TGTGCCAGCTCACCGACTAGCGGGAGGGCCAGGGAGCAGTTCTTC.

This clonotype has ten or more counts. V usage is TRBV20-1 and J usage is TRBJ1-2; D may be TRBD1 (5 bases). Trimming shortened V by 4 bases and J by 0 bases, and 12 bases separated the two germline ends. The CDR3 runs to 14 residues. Germline CDR1 DFQATT, CDR2 SNEGSKA (reference sequence). The CDR3 DNA reads TGCAGTGCTATAACGGGGGGAGCTAACTATGGCTACACCTTC. Translating it yields CSAITGGANYGYTF.

This clonotype showed up many times. The CDR3: CASSFSDQLEQFF. CDR3 in DNA: TGTGCCAGCAGCTTCTCCGATCAGCTGGAGCAGTTCTTC. The rearrangement uses TRBV27 and TRBJ2-1, with unresolved D. V lost 6 bases and J lost 10, with 16 bases in between. The V gene's germline CDR1 is MNHEY and CDR2 SMNVEV (reference sequence). CDR3 size: 13 residues.

This chain uses TRBV10-3 with TRBJ2-7; D is ambiguous. Between the trimmed V and J ends, which lost 4 bases and 3 bases, there was a span of 4 bases. Germline V CDR1 and CDR2: ENHRY, SYGVKD. The CDR3 has 11 residues. CDR3 DNA sequence: TGTGCCATCAGTGCAGACTACGAGCAGTACTTC. Protein product: CAISADYEQYF.

This clonotype has just a few counts. The chain is built from TRBV11-3 and TRBJ2-2; 9 positions agree with TRBD1. V trimming: 5 bases; J trimming: 6 bases; junction bases outside the gene matches: 4. Germline lookup yields CDR1 SGHNT and CDR2 YENEEA. The CDR3 is made up of 14 amino acids. CDR3 residues: CASSGTGSAGELFF. CDR3 bases: TGTGCCAGCAGCGGGACAGGGTCGGCCGGGGAGCTGTTTTTT.

In this sample, this clonotype turned up many times. V gene TRBV28 combines with J gene TRBJ1-2, with D possibly being TRBD1 (5 bases). The CDR3 spans 14 residues. Trimming stripped 3 bases from V and 4 bases from J, with 12 bases between. Germline values: CDR1 MDHEN, CDR2 SYDVKM. Here the CDR3 DNA reads TGTGCCAGCAGTTTGCGGGACCGTGTCTATGGCTACACCTTC. Amino acids: CASSLRDRVYGYTF.

This clonotype was observed a few times. The genes are TRBV7-8 and TRBJ1-1; the D is unclear. The V gene lost 5 bases and the J gene lost 3 bases, with 19 bases spanning the gap. CDR1 and CDR2 from the germline V gene are SGHVS and FQNEAQ. The CDR3 has 16 amino acids. CDR3 residues: CASSLAAVRADTEAFF. CDR3 DNA sequence: TGTGCCAGCAGCCTCGCCGCCGTTAGGGCGGACACTGAAGCTTTCTTT.

The chain links TRBV6-5 to TRBJ2-1; 11 bases align to TRBD2. The germline CDR1 and CDR2 sequences are MNHEY and SVGAGI. Trimming took 3 bases from V and 9 from J; bases not matched to a gene: 10. There are 16 residues in the CDR3. CDR3 in amino acids: CASSYPGSGRAVEQFF. In DNA form, the CDR3 reads TGTGCCAGCAGTTATCCGGGTAGCGGGAGGGCTGTTGAGCAGTTCTTC.

The V gene is TRBV6-2 or TRBV6-3, the J gene TRBJ2-1; 11 positions agree with TRBD2. Losses at the gene ends were 1 base for V and 3 bases for J; bases not matched to a gene: 11. Germline CDR1 reads MNHEY; CDR2 reads SVGEGT. The CDR3 is made up of 19 amino acids. The CDR3 DNA is TGTGCCAGCAGTTACTTTCTTTTTTTACTAGCGGGAGACTACAATGAGCAGTTCTTC. Amino acid sequence: CASSYFLFLLAGDYNEQFF.